These 14 T cell receptor beta chains were sequenced from one sample in a study of CD8+ T cells in alopecia areata. After isolation, RNA underwent reverse transcription to generate cDNA as the sequencing template. Measured with immunoSEQ multiplex PCR; TCRdb has only the in-frame clones, and not every one. The sample contains fewer than 150,000 clones, roughly 69% of which appear only once. Sequenced input: CD4+ T cells sorted from blood. The receptor set was obtained from a human donor in good health.

The V call is TRBV29-1, the J call TRBJ1-5; D possibly corresponds to TRBD1 (6 bases). Per the germline V gene, CDR1 is SQVTM and CDR2 is ANQGSEA. V was pared by 5 bases and J by 1 base, with 12 bases between. CDR3 length: 14 residues. The CDR3 DNA reads TGCAGCGTTCGAGGGCAGGGGAGCAATCAGCCCCAGCATTTT. Translation: CSVRGQGSNQPQHF.

J is TRBJ1-2 and V is TRBV4-1; D is unresolved. V was trimmed by 1 base and J by 2 bases, leaving 14 bases between them. There are 16 residues in the CDR3. The germline V gene encodes CDR1 MGHRA and CDR2 YSYEKL. CDR3 nucleotide sequence: TGCGCCAGCAGCCAAGCGGGGTACACGGGGAACTATGGCTACACCTTC. Its translation is CASSQAGYTGNYGYTF.

The chain joins TRBV5-4 to TRBJ1-1; D ambiguous. The CDR3 contains 14 residues. CDR1 and CDR2 from the germline V gene are SGHNT and YYREEE (reference sequence). Trimming shortened V by 4 bases and J by 0 bases, and 10 bases separated the two germline ends. The CDR3 region is CASSERAMNTEAFF. The CDR3 nucleotides are TGTGCCAGCAGCGAGAGAGCAATGAACACTGAAGCTTTCTTT.

This clone appeared a few times. The V and J genes are TRBV2 and TRBJ1-2; possibly TRBD1 for D (5 bases). Germline V gives CDR1 SNHLY, CDR2 FYNNEI. The CDR3 is 15 amino acids. The V end lost 2 bases, the J end lost 4 bases, and 14 bases lay between the germline ends. CDR3 region: CASSEIGQGSYGYTF. The CDR3 DNA sequence: TGTGCCAGCAGTGAAATTGGTCAGGGCAGCTATGGCTACACCTTC.

This clone was seen just once. The rearrangement joins TRBV7-9 to TRBJ2-3, with TRBD1 matching 7 bases. J lost 0 bases, V lost 3 bases, and 3 bases had no gene match. The CDR3 extends over 15 amino acids. Germline CDR1 reads SEHNR; CDR2 reads FQNEAQ (reference sequence). The DNA for the CDR3 is TGTGCCAGCAGCTTTGACAGGGAGAGCACAGATACGCAGTATTTT. It translates to CASSFDRESTDTQYF. Combining the CDR3 with reference TRBV7-9 and TRBJ2-3 gives the whole variable domain DTGVSQNPRHKITKRGQNVTFRCDPISEHNRLYWYRQTLGQGPEFLTYFQNEAQLEKSRLLSDRFSAERPKGSFSTLEIQRTEQGDSAMYLCASSFDRESTDTQYFGPGTRLTVL.

This chain connects TRBV30 to TRBJ2-7; D is perhaps TRBD2 (5 bases). Trimming stripped 4 bases from V and 3 bases from J, with 10 bases between. Germline-derived CDR1 and CDR2 are GTSNPN and SVGIG (reference sequence). The CDR3 sequence is 12 residues long. The CDR3 DNA sequence: TGTGCCTGGACTTTTGGAGGCTACGAGCAGTACTTC. It specifies CAWTFGGYEQYF.

This clone came up a few times. The genes are TRBV29-1 and TRBJ2-3; D is uncertain. Germline CDR1 and CDR2: SQVTM and ANQGSEA. Trimming stripped 6 bases from V and 2 bases from J, with 12 bases between. The CDR3 runs 13 residues. The CDR3 protein is CSVRPQPTDTQYF. CDR3 in DNA: TGCAGCGTCCGCCCGCAGCCCACAGATACGCAGTATTTT.

The chain combines TRBV6-5 with TRBJ1-5; maybe TRBD1 (5 bases). The CDR3 is 15 amino acids. Trimming took off 8 bases at V and 11 bases at J, with 25 bases between the two ends. From germline, CDR1 is MNHEY and CDR2 SVGAGI. CDR3 coding DNA: TGTGCCAGCGGGCCCTCCCTAGGGACCCCGGGGGCCCAGCATTTT. Translation: CASGPSLGTPGAQHF.

The sample holds one count of this clone. This sequence joins TRBV30 and TRBJ1-6; D is perhaps TRBD1 (6 bases). The CDR3 contains 12 residues. The germline CDR1 and CDR2 sequences are GTSNPN and SVGIG (reference sequence). With 5 bases removed from V and 5 bases from J, the gap between germline ends came to 7 bases. The chain's CDR3 is CAWDRHNSPLHF. The DNA for the CDR3 is TGTGCCTGGGACAGGCATAATTCACCCCTCCACTTT.

V is TRBV5-1 and J is TRBJ2-1; D perhaps matches TRBD1 (6 bases). V was clipped by 1 base and J by 7 bases, with 12 bases between them. CDR1 SGHRS and CDR2 YFSETQ come from the germline V gene. This CDR3 has 14 residues. The CDR3 reads CASSLRQEKNEQFF. CDR3 DNA sequence: TGCGCCAGCAGCTTGCGACAGGAGAAGAATGAGCAGTTCTTC.

The chain uses TRBV7-9 and TRBJ2-7, with TRBD1 matching 9 bases. The CDR3 covers 14 residues. CDR1 and CDR2 (germline): SEHNR, FQNEAQ (reference sequence). Trimming took 8 bases from V and 3 from J; bases not matched to a gene: 8. The DNA for the CDR3 is TGTGCCAGCGGCAAGGGACAGGGAAGCTACGAGCAGTACTTC. Amino acids: CASGKGQGSYEQYF.

This clone was seen a handful of times. The chain couples TRBV29-1 to TRBJ1-5, with D uncertain. The V end lost 3 bases, the J end lost 7 bases, and 7 bases lay between the germline ends. CDR3 length equals 11 residues. The V gene's germline CDR1 is SQVTM and CDR2 ANQGSEA. Here the CDR3 DNA reads TGCAGCGTTGACGGGGAACAGCCCCAGCATTTT. As protein: CSVDGEQPQHF.

The rearrangement uses TRBV15 and TRBJ2-5, with 8 bases that match TRBD2. The CDR3 consists of 14 residues. The trim removed 6 bases at V and 4 bases at J, leaving 7 bases unmatched. Germline CDR1 reads LNHNV; CDR2 reads YYDKDF (reference sequence). In DNA, the CDR3 is TGTGCCACCAGAAGGGGACTAGGGGGAGAGACCCAGTACTTC. Protein product: CATRRGLGGETQYF.

The chain links TRBV7-8 to TRBJ1-2; D not certain. Between the trimmed V and J ends, which lost 1 base and 4 bases, there was a span of 7 bases. This CDR3 spans 13 amino acids. Germline CDR1 is SGHVS and CDR2 is FQNEAQ. The CDR3 sequence is CASSLGTLYGYTF. Written as DNA, the CDR3 is TGTGCCAGCAGCTTAGGCACTCTCTATGGCTACACCTTC.